The 13 T cell receptor beta chains below were found in one sample sequenced in a study of technical replicates of blood from a few donors. Here immunoSEQ multiplex PCR was the method, and the copy in TCRdb shows in-frame clones only, minus some. The profile shows 51,000 or so clones, 92% of them singletons. Input material: PBMCs. The receptors shown here come from a human donor in good health. Some clones in this sample may be carry-over from other donors' samples.

V gene TRBV7-9 combines with J gene TRBJ1-4; 10 bases agree with TRBD1. After removal of 5 bases from V and 1 base from J, the junction contained 1 base not matched to a gene. The CDR3 consists of 15 residues. Germline V CDR1 and CDR2: SEHNR, FQNEAQ (reference sequence). The CDR3 DNA is TGTGCCAGCAGCGGACAGGGGGTAACTAATGAAAAACTGTTTTTT. Amino acid sequence: CASSGQGVTNEKLFF.

This chain joins TRBV10-3 and TRBJ1-3; 8 nucleotides line up with TRBD1. In germline, CDR1 is ENHRY, CDR2 SYGVKD. The junction had 10 bases not matched to a gene; V was cut back by 3 bases and J by 3 bases. CDR3 size: 17 residues. CDR3 DNA sequence: TGTGCCATCAGTGATCACGGACAGGGTAGACTTGGAAACACCATATATTTT. The encoded protein is CAISDHGQGRLGNTIYF.

The chain carries TRBV4-3 and TRBJ2-1, with D possibly being TRBD2 (6 bases). This CDR3 is built from 13 residues. In germline, CDR1 is LGHNA, CDR2 YSLEER. V was pared by 3 bases and J by 8 bases, with 11 bases between. The CDR3 protein is CASSHRGWDEQFF. The CDR3 DNA reads TGCGCCAGCAGCCATCGGGGGTGGGATGAGCAGTTCTTC.

The chain combines TRBV7-6 with TRBJ1-3, with D maybe TRBD1 (5 bases). This CDR3 is built from 15 residues. CDR1 and CDR2 (germline): SGHVS, FNYEAQ. With 1 base removed from V and 2 bases from J, the gap between germline ends came to 9 bases. This CDR3 reads CASSLDAGPGNTIYF. The DNA for the CDR3 is TGTGCCAGCAGCTTAGATGCAGGGCCTGGAAACACCATATATTTT.

V usage is TRBV5-6 and J usage is TRBJ1-5, with 8 bases identical to TRBD1. Germline V gene data show CDR1 as SGHDT and CDR2 as YYEEEE. This CDR3 region has 14 residues. The J segment lost 6 bases and the V segment lost 2 bases, leaving 4 bases of the junction unmatched. The CDR3 DNA reads as TGTGCCAGCAGCTTCGGGACAGGAGGTCAGCCCCAGCATTTT. Amino acid sequence: CASSFGTGGQPQHF. Complete variable domain (other parts from reference TRBV5-6 and TRBJ1-5): DAGVTQSPTHLIKTRGQQVTLRCSPKSGHDTVSWYQQALGQGPQFIFQYYEEEERQRGNFPDRFSGHQFPNYSSELNVNALLLGDSALYLCASSFGTGGQPQHFGDGTRLSIL.

V usage is TRBV5-1 and J usage is TRBJ2-1; the D gene is possibly TRBD1 (5 bases). The CDR3 is made up of 12 amino acids. Trimming took 10 bases from V and 4 from J, leaving 12 bases between them. The germline CDR1 and CDR2 sequences are SGHRS and YFSETQ. The CDR3 here is CASTDSYNEQFF. In DNA, the CDR3 is TGCGCCTCAACCGACAGTTACAATGAGCAGTTCTTC.

The chain recombines TRBV19 with TRBJ2-7; 7 nucleotides match TRBD2. Trimming at V came to 10 bases and at J to 5 bases, leaving 14 bases not matched to a gene. Germline V lookup: CDR1 LNHDA, CDR2 SQIVND (reference sequence). The CDR3 is 14 residues long. The chain's CDR3 is CATSGANTGDEQYF. The DNA for the CDR3 is TGTGCCACCAGCGGGGCCAATACGGGCGACGAGCAGTACTTC.

This chain connects TRBV18 to TRBJ1-2; 7 bases are a match to TRBD1. Unmatched junction bases numbered 7, after V lost 3 bases and J lost 0 bases. The CDR3 runs 16 residues. Germline lookup yields CDR1 KGHSH and CDR2 LQKENI. In nucleotides, the CDR3 is TGTGCCAGCTCACCGTGGACCGGGACAGCTAACTATGGCTACACCTTC. This encodes CASSPWTGTANYGYTF.

The gene calls are TRBV4-1 and TRBJ1-2; possibly TRBD1 for D (5 bases). Trimming pared 6 bases from V and 6 bases from J, leaving 14 bases between. The CDR3 has 13 residues. Germline assignment: CDR1 MGHRA and CDR2 YSYEKL. The CDR3 sequence: CASSTGQGDGYTF. As DNA, the CDR3 is TGCGCCAGCAGTACCGGGCAGGGTGATGGCTACACCTTC.

The chain carries TRBV7-8 and TRBJ1-3; D remains unclear. Deletions cut 5 bases from V and 4 bases from J, with 6 bases between. This CDR3 contains 12 residues. Germline V CDR1 and CDR2: SGHVS, FQNEAQ. DNA for the CDR3: TGTGCCAGCAGCCCCGTAGGAAACACCATATATTTT. It encodes CASSPVGNTIYF.

The V call is TRBV5-4, the J call TRBJ1-5; tentatively, D is TRBD1 (5 bases). This CDR3 has 15 residues. CDR1 and CDR2 (germline): SGHNT, YYREEE (reference sequence). Trimming cost V 3 bases and J 4 bases, with 14 bases left between them. As DNA, the CDR3 is TGTGCCAGCAGCTCGGGGGTTGGGAGGAATCAGCCCCAGCATTTT. This translates into CASSSGVGRNQPQHF. Full variable domain (missing parts from reference TRBV5-4 and TRBJ1-5): ETGVTQSPTHLIKTRGQQVTLRCSSQSGHNTVSWYQQALGQGPQFIFQYYREEENGRGNFPPRFSGLQFPNYSSELNVNALELDDSALYLCASSSGVGRNQPQHFGDGTRLSIL.

The rearrangement links TRBV18 to TRBJ1-1; weak D call: TRBD1 (6 bases). V lost 2 bases and J lost 8, with 9 bases in between. The CDR3 extends over 12 amino acids. Germline values: CDR1 KGHSH, CDR2 LQKENI. The CDR3 DNA sequence: TGTGCCAGCTCACCAGGACAGTCGGAAGCTTTCTTT. Its translation: CASSPGQSEAFF.

The genes are TRBV30 and TRBJ2-4, with 9 bases that match TRBD2. Germline V lookup: CDR1 GTSNPN, CDR2 SVGIG (reference sequence). V lost 8 bases to trimming and J lost 1 base; unmatched junction nucleotides: 15. CDR3 length: 17 residues. In DNA form, the CDR3 reads TGTGCCAACAGGGCGGGAGGGCGGATTCTCGCCAAAAACATTCAGTACTTC. The encoded protein is CANRAGGRILAKNIQYF.